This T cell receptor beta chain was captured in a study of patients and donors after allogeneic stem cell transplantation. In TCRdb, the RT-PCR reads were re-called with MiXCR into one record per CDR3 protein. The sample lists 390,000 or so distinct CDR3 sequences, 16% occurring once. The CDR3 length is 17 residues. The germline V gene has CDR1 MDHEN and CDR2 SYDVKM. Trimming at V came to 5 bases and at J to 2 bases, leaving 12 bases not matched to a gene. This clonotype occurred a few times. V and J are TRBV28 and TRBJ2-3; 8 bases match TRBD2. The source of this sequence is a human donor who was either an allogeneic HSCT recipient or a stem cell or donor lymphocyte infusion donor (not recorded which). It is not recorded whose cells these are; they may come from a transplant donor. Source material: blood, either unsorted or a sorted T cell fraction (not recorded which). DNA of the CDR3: TGTGCCAGCAGTCCAAACCGGGGCGGGAGGCACACAGATACGCAGTATTTT. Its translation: CASSPNRGGRHTDTQYF.